This record covers a single T cell receptor beta chain. V was shortened by 1 base and J by 9 bases, with 10 bases between the two germline ends. The CDR3 contains 14 residues. The germline gives CDR1 LGHNT, CDR2 FRNRAP. This record comes from a study of blood T cell repertoires in COVID-19. Overall study: Sites in the United States, Italy and Spain provided acute and convalescent COVID-19 samples.

The table came from immunoSEQ multiplex PCR; TCRdb's copy has only in-frame clones and leaves some out. The table includes about 250,000 clones, roughly 85% detected once. The receptor's source is a man aged 50 or older with active or convalescent COVID-19. Source material: peripheral blood. The chain joins TRBV12-5 to TRBJ1-6, with D hard to call. CDR3 sequence reads: CASGLGPEGSPLHF. As DNA, the CDR3 is TGTGCTAGTGGTTTGGGACCTGAGGGTTCACCCCTCCACTTT.